Below, 5 T cell receptor beta chains from the same sample are listed, as sequenced in a study of a mutant IDH1 vaccine in newly diagnosed glioma. This sample's time point: week 23, last vaccination. Every single dose of the vaccine, 300 ug of mutant IDH1 20-mer peptide, came with topical imiquimod. Their antigens remain unidentified. Assay used: immunoSEQ multiplex PCR; TCRdb lists only in-frame clones, some missing. The sample yields approximately 67,000 clones, over 70% seen once. Sequences were derived from PBMCs, sampled from a glioma patient whose treatment included an IDH1 peptide vaccine. These receptors were taken from a young man with glioma.

This clone occurred once. V gene TRBV6-5 combines with J gene TRBJ2-1; D possibly corresponds to TRBD1 (6 bases). The CDR3 loop spans 14 amino acids. Per germline, CDR1 MNHEY and CDR2 SVGAGI. V was pared by 7 bases and J by 6 bases, with 16 bases between. CDR3 DNA sequence: TGTGCCAGCAACGACAGGAAGACAGTCAATGAGCAGTTCTTC. Residues: CASNDRKTVNEQFF.

In this sample, this clone turned up a few times. V gene TRBV28 combines with J gene TRBJ1-1; possibly TRBD1 for D (5 bases). The CDR3 has 13 residues. Trimming took off 5 bases at V and 0 bases at J, with 7 bases between the two ends. The V gene's germline CDR1 is MDHEN and CDR2 SYDVKM. This CDR3 reads CASSTGLNTEAFF. CDR3 coding DNA: TGTGCCAGCAGTACAGGATTGAACACTGAAGCTTTCTTT.

V gene TRBV2 combines with J gene TRBJ1-5; D gene ambiguous. V lost 0 bases, J lost 4 bases, and 7 bases lay in between. Per germline, CDR1 SNHLY and CDR2 FYNNEI. This CDR3 contains 14 residues. The CDR3 nucleotides read TGTGCCAGCAGTGAAGCGAAGGGAAATCAGCCCCAGCATTTT. Protein sequence: CASSEAKGNQPQHF. The variable domain in full, completed from reference TRBV2 and TRBJ1-5, reads EPEVTQTPSHQVTQMGQEVILRCVPISNHLYFYWYRQILGQKVEFLVSFYNNEISEKSEIFDDQFSVERPDGSNFTLKIRSTKLEDSAMYFCASSEAKGNQPQHFGDGTRLSIL.

The J gene is TRBJ1-1, the V gene TRBV10-3, with no clear D. Trimming stripped 10 bases from V and 1 base from J, with 16 bases between. Germline V lookup: CDR1 ENHRY, CDR2 SYGVKD. The CDR3 loop spans 14 amino acids. In DNA, the CDR3 is TGTGCCACCATGGTCGGTCCTACGAACACTGAAGCTTTCTTT. It yields the protein CATMVGPTNTEAFF.

The DNA for the CDR3 is TGTGCCAGCAGCCCCATGGGCTATGGCTACACCTTC. It yields the protein CASSPMGYGYTF. V and J are TRBV9 and TRBJ1-2; D remains ambiguous. Trimming removed 4 bases at V and 4 bases at J, with 8 bases between. The germline V gene has CDR1 SGDLS and CDR2 YYNGEE. This CDR3 contains 12 residues.